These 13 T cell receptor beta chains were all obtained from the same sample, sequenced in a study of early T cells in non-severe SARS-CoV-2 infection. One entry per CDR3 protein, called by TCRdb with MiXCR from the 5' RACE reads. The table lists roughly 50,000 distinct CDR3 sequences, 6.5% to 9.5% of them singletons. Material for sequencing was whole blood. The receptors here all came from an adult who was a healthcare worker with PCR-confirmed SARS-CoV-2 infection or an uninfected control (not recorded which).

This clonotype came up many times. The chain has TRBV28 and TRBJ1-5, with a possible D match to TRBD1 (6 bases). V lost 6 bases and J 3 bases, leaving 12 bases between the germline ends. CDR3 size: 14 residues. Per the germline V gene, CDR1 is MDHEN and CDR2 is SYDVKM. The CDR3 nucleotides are TGTGCCAGCAGCGGTAGGGGGGCCAATCAGCCCCAGCATTTT. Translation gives CASSGRGANQPQHF.

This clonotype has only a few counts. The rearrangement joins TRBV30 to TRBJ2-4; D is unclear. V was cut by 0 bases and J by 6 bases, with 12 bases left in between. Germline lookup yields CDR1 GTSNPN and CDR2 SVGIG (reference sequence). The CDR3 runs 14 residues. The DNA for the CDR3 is TGTGCCTGGAGTGTACGATCCAGTCTAAACATTCAGTACTTC. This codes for CAWSVRSSLNIQYF.

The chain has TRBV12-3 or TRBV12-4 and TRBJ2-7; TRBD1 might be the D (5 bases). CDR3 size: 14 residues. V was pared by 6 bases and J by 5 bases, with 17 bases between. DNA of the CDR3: TGTGCCAGCAGCAGGGCCCATCCCCGGAACGAGCAGTACTTC. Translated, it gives CASSRAHPRNEQYF.

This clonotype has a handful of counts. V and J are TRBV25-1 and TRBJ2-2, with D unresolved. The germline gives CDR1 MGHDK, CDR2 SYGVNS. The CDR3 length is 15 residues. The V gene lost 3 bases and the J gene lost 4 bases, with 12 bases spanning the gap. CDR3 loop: CASSDRSRVTGELFF. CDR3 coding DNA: TGTGCCAGCAGTGATCGTTCCCGTGTCACCGGGGAGCTGTTTTTT.

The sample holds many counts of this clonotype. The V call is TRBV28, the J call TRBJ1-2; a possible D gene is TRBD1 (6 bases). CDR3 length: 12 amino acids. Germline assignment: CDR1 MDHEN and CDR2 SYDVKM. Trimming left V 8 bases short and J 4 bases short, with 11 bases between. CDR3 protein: CASVRGGYGYTF. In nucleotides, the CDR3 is TGTGCCAGCGTCAGAGGGGGCTATGGCTACACCTTC.

For the CDR3, the DNA is TGTGCCAGCAGTATAGGGGGTAAGGGCTACACCTTC. Translating gives CASSIGGKGYTF. V gene TRBV28 combines with J gene TRBJ1-2; TRBD1 is a possible D gene (6 bases). CDR1 is MDHEN and CDR2 is SYDVKM in the germline V gene. Trimming left V 5 bases short and J 8 bases short, with 12 bases between. This CDR3 is 12 amino acids long.

The CDR3 sequence is CATSRDPADTQYF. The CDR3 coding sequence is TGTGCCACCAGCAGAGATCCAGCAGATACGCAGTATTTT. The gene calls are TRBV15 and TRBJ2-3, with no clear D. The CDR3 sequence is 13 residues long. Trimming removed 0 bases from V and 4 bases from J, with 5 bases in between. Germline CDR1 and CDR2: LNHNV and YYDKDF (reference sequence). The full variable domain, with the rest looked up from reference TRBV15 and TRBJ2-3, is DAMVIQNPRYQVTQFGKPVTLSCSQTLNHNVMYWYQQKSSQAPKLLFHYYDKDFNNEADTPDNFQSRRPNTSFCFLDIRSPGLGDTAMYLCATSRDPADTQYFGPGTRLTVL.

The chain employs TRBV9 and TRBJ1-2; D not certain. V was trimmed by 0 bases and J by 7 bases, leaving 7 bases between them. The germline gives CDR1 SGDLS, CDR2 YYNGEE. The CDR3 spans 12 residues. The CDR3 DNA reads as TGTGCCAGCAGCGTAGAGGCAGGTGGCTACACCTTC. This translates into CASSVEAGGYTF.

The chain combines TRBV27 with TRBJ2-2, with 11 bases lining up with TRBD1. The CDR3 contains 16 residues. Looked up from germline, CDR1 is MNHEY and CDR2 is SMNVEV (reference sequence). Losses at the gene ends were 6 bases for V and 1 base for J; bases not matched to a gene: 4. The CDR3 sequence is CASRGQGAGNTGELFF. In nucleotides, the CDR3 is TGTGCCAGCAGAGGACAGGGGGCGGGGAACACCGGGGAGCTGTTTTTT.

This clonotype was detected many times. The CDR3 is CASSPHPTGFSSYTF. The CDR3 nucleotides read TGTGCCAGCAGCCCTCATCCGACAGGGTTTAGTAGCTACACCTTC. J is TRBJ1-2 and V is TRBV7-9, with 7 bases lining up with TRBD1. The CDR3 contains 15 residues. CDR1 and CDR2 from the germline V gene are SEHNR and FQNEAQ (reference sequence). V shed 5 bases and J 9 bases; nucleotides not matched to a gene: 15. The complete variable domain, with remaining parts taken from reference TRBV7-9 and TRBJ1-2, reads DTGVSQNPRHKITKRGQNVTFRCDPISEHNRLYWYRQTLGQGPEFLTYFQNEAQLEKSRLLSDRFSAERPKGSFSTLEIQRTEQGDSAMYLCASSPHPTGFSSYTFGSGTRLTVV.

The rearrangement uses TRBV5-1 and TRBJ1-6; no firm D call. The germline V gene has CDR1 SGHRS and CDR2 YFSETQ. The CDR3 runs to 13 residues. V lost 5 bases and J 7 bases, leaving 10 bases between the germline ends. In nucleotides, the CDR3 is TGCGCCAGCAGATTACGAGAAAATTCACCCCTCCACTTT. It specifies CASRLRENSPLHF.

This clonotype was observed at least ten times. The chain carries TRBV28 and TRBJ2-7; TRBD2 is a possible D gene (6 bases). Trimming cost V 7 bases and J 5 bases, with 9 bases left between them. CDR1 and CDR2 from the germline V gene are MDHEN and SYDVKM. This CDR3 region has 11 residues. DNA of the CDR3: TGTGCCAGCAACCGGGGGAACGAGCAGTACTTC. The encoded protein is CASNRGNEQYF.

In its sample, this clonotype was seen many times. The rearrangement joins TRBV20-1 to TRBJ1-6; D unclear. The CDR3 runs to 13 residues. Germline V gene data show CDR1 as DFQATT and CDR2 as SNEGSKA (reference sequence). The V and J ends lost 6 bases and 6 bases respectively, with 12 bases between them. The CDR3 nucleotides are TGCAGTGCCCCTTTGGGGTTTAATTCACCCCTCCACTTT. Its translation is CSAPLGFNSPLHF.